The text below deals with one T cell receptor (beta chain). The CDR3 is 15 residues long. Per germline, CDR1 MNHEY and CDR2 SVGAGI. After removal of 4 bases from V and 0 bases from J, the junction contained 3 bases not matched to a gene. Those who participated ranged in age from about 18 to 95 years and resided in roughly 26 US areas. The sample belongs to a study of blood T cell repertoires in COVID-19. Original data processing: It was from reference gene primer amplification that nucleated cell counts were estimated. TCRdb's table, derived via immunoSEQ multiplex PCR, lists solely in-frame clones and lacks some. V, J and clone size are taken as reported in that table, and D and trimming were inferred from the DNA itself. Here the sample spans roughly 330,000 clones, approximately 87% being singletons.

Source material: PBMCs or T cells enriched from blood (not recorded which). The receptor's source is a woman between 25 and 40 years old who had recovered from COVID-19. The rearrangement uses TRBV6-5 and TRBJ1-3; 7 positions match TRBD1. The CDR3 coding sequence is TGTGCCAGCAGTTCGACAGGGCCCTCTGGAAACACCATATATTTT. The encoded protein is CASSSTGPSGNTIYF.